This T cell receptor (beta chain) was recovered during a study of T cell responses to AZD1222 COVID-19 vaccine. Findings and caveats of the study: A rise in Spike-specific TCR breadth and depth followed two AZD1222 doses. The CD4 TCRs associated with vaccination extended across spike and predominated at 160-218 and 743-854.

Regarding this clone: Its antigen is unknown.

The repertoire was sequenced with immunoSEQ multiplex PCR; TCRdb's copy has only in-frame clones and lacks some. The sample lists fewer than 200,000 clones; around 85% were seen once. The CDR3 is 15 residues long. The germline CDR1 and CDR2 sequences are SGDLS and YYNGEE. V lost 2 bases, J lost 1 base, and 12 bases lay in between. The sequence derives from an adult who received the AZD1222 COVID-19 vaccine. Sequenced here: peripheral blood, sampled 28 days after the second AZD1222 dose. The chain joins TRBV9 to TRBJ1-1, with TRBD1 as a possible D gene (5 bases). CDR3 region: CASSVLGHRNTEAFF. DNA of the CDR3: TGTGCCAGCAGCGTTTTAGGACACAGGAACACTGAAGCTTTCTTT.